The 28 T cell receptor beta chains reported below all come from one sample, sequenced in a study of cytomegalovirus exposure and HLA in healthy donors. The PCR ran on 60 Vbeta and 13 Jbeta primers. Produced via immunoSEQ multiplex PCR; TCRdb's table is partial and in-frame only. The top ten hold roughly 1.2% of the sample, which has approximately 130,000 clones, around four fifths seen once. Sequencing was performed on PBMCs. Every receptor here comes from a boy aged 5-17 years in good health and CMV-seronegative.

This chain connects TRBV4-2 to TRBJ2-2; D is perhaps TRBD2 (7 bases). Germline CDR1 reads LGHNA; CDR2 reads YNFKEQ. CDR3 length: 15 amino acids. V shed 4 bases and J shed 6 bases, with 15 bases lying between them. In nucleotides, the CDR3 is TGTGCCAGCAGCCGGGGGGGCGGGATCTCCGGGGAGCTGTTTTTT. Protein: CASSRGGGISGELFF.

This clone was recorded a few times. The rearrangement links TRBV29-1 to TRBJ1-4, with TRBD1 matching 8 bases. Germline CDR1 reads SQVTM; CDR2 reads ANQGSEA. J gave up 3 bases and V 6 bases, and 9 bases lay outside the gene matches. The CDR3 runs to 15 residues. The CDR3, as DNA: TGCAGCGTCGGGCCCACAGGGGGGGCTAATGAAAAACTGTTTTTT. Translated: CSVGPTGGANEKLFF.

This chain links TRBV27 with TRBJ2-1; 10 bases fit TRBD2. The ends lost 4 bases at V and 4 bases at J; junction bases unmatched: 4. Germline CDR1 is MNHEY and CDR2 is SMNVEV (reference sequence). The CDR3 consists of 15 residues. The CDR3 nucleotides are TGTGCCAGCAGTTCCTCGACTAGCGGGTACAATGAGCAGTTCTTC. This codes for CASSSSTSGYNEQFF.

The J gene is TRBJ2-5, the V gene TRBV7-9; D not certain. The CDR3 contains 13 residues. Germline-derived CDR1 and CDR2 are SEHNR and FQNEAQ (reference sequence). The ends were cut back, 1 base at V and 3 bases at J, with 6 bases in the middle. The CDR3 here is CASSLDPEETQYF. CDR3 bases: TGTGCCAGCAGCTTAGACCCAGAAGAGACCCAGTACTTC.

The chain has TRBV19 and TRBJ1-2, with 9 nucleotides matching TRBD1. V lost 6 bases, J lost 4 bases, and 18 bases stayed unmatched. The CDR3 loop spans 18 amino acids. Per the germline V gene, CDR1 is LNHDA and CDR2 is SQIVND (reference sequence). The CDR3, as DNA: TGTGCCAGTAGAGCCACCGGGACAGGGTCCCCTTTTACCTATGGCTACACCTTC. Protein sequence: CASRATGTGSPFTYGYTF. Complete variable domain (other parts from reference TRBV19 and TRBJ1-2): DGGITQSPKYLFRKEGQNVTLSCEQNLNHDAMYWYRQDPGQGLRLIYYSQIVNDFQKGDIAEGYSVSREKKESFPLTVTSAQKNPTAFYLCASRATGTGSPFTYGYTFGSGTRLTVV.

The V gene is TRBV29-1, the J gene TRBJ1-2; D is undetermined. Trimming cost V 4 bases and J 4 bases, with 7 bases left between them. Germline V gene lookup returns CDR1 SQVTM and CDR2 ANQGSEA. The CDR3 runs 11 residues. The CDR3 nucleotides read TGCAGCGTTGGTTCGGGCTATGGCTACACCTTC. Translating it yields CSVGSGYGYTF. The whole variable domain, filled in from reference TRBV29-1 and TRBJ1-2, reads SAVISQKPSRDICQRGTSLTIQCQVDSQVTMMFWYRQQPGQSLTLIATANQGSEATYESGFVIDKFPISRPNLTFSTLTVSNMSPEDSSIYLCSVGSGYGYTFGSGTRLTVV.

J is TRBJ2-7 and V is TRBV7-2; possibly TRBD2 for D (5 bases). This CDR3 contains 13 residues. The V and J ends lost 5 bases and 5 bases respectively, with 13 bases between them. Germline V gene sequence: CDR1 SGHTA, CDR2 FQGNSA. The CDR3 spells CASSPLGAHEQYF. The CDR3 bases are TGTGCCAGCAGCCCACTAGGTGCCCACGAGCAGTACTTC. The entire variable domain, with the rest obtained from reference TRBV7-2 and TRBJ2-7, is as follows: GAGVSQSPSNKVTEKGKDVELRCDPISGHTALYWYRQSLGQGLEFLIYFQGNSAPDKSGLPSDRFSAERTGGSVSTLTIQRTQQEDSAVYLCASSPLGAHEQYFGPGTRLTVT.

This clone showed up just once. The chain is built from TRBV10-3 and TRBJ1-2, with TRBD1 as a possible D gene (5 bases). Germline loops: CDR1 ENHRY, CDR2 SYGVKD. The CDR3 is 11 amino acids. Trimming removed 6 bases at V and 4 bases at J, with 6 bases between. CDR3 nucleotide sequence: TGTGCCATCAGAGGGGCCTATGGCTACACCTTC. Translation gives CAIRGAYGYTF.

The V gene is TRBV19, the J gene TRBJ2-7; 11 positions match TRBD1. The CDR3 length is 15 residues. After removal of 3 bases from V and 6 bases from J, the junction contained 7 bases not matched to a gene. Germline V gene data show CDR1 as LNHDA and CDR2 as SQIVND (reference sequence). The CDR3 bases are TGTGCCAGTAGTATGGCCGGGACAGGGGGTGGCGAGCAGTACTTC. This translates into CASSMAGTGGGEQYF.

J is TRBJ2-1 and V is TRBV18; D gene uncertain. The length of the CDR3 is 12 residues. Germline assignment: CDR1 KGHSH and CDR2 LQKENI. The V end was cut by 3 bases, the J end by 10 bases, with 10 bases between. In DNA, the CDR3 is TGTGCCAGCTCACCCAAACTCGGGGAGCAGTTCTTC. Amino acid sequence: CASSPKLGEQFF.

V usage is TRBV14 and J usage is TRBJ2-5; a possible D gene is TRBD1 (6 bases). The CDR3 sequence is 14 residues long. Per the germline V gene, CDR1 is SGHDN and CDR2 is FVKESK. Trimming took off 5 bases at V and 4 bases at J, with 14 bases between the two ends. The CDR3 DNA follows: TGTGCCAGCAGCTATTCAGGGACATTAGAGACCCAGTACTTC. Protein sequence: CASSYSGTLETQYF.

The CDR3, as DNA: TGTGCCAGCAGCTTACGCGGGGCGGGAGACTGGTATGAGCAGTTCTTC. Amino acid sequence: CASSLRGAGDWYEQFF. J is TRBJ2-1 and V is TRBV7-9; 7 positions match TRBD2. With V trimmed by 2 bases and J by 8 bases, 12 bases remained unmatched. The CDR3 totals 16 residues. Germline V lookup: CDR1 SEHNR, CDR2 FQNEAQ (reference sequence).

J is TRBJ1-5 and V is TRBV6-1, with D hard to call. V gave up 7 bases and J gave up 5 bases, with 12 bases separating them. This CDR3 has 13 residues. Per the germline V gene, CDR1 is MNHNS and CDR2 is SASEGT. CDR3 sequence (DNA): TGTGCCAGCACGGTAGTGAGGGATCAGCCCCAGCATTTT. Protein sequence: CASTVVRDQPQHF.

V is TRBV13 and J is TRBJ1-4; 10 bases agree with TRBD1. The CDR3 runs to 15 residues. The junction had 3 bases not matched to a gene; V was cut back by 1 base and J by 7 bases. CDR1 is PRHDT and CDR2 is FYEKMQ in the germline V gene (reference sequence). The CDR3 DNA sequence: TGTGCCAGCAGCTTAGCTGGACAGGGGGTTGAAAAACTGTTTTTT. This translates into CASSLAGQGVEKLFF.

This chain uses TRBV5-1 with TRBJ2-6; 7 bases match TRBD2. This CDR3 comprises 16 residues. J gave up 0 bases and V 3 bases, and 3 bases lay outside the gene matches. CDR1 is SGHRS, CDR2 YFSETQ, per germline. In nucleotides, the CDR3 is TGCGCCAGCAGCTGGCGGGAGTACTCTGGGGCCAACGTCCTGACTTTC. Translated: CASSWREYSGANVLTF. Using reference TRBV5-1 and TRBJ2-6 for the parts outside the CDR3, the full variable domain is KAGVTQTPRYLIKTRGQQVTLSCSPISGHRSVSWYQQTPGQGLQFLFEYFSETQRNKGNFPGRFSGRQFSNSRSEMNVSTLELGDSALYLCASSWREYSGANVLTFGAGSRLTVL.

The chain joins TRBV5-1 to TRBJ2-7; TRBD1 matches at 9 bases. V was clipped by 0 bases and J by 5 bases; unmatched bases: 6. This CDR3 has 15 residues. The germline CDR1 and CDR2 sequences are SGHRS and YFSETQ. Here the CDR3 DNA reads TGCGCCAGCAGCTTGGTATACAGGGGGCGAGACGAGCAGTACTTC. Protein: CASSLVYRGRDEQYF.

The chain has TRBV27 and TRBJ2-7, with D possibly TRBD2 on 5 matching bases. Germline CDR1 MNHEY, CDR2 SMNVEV (reference sequence). V dropped 3 bases and J dropped 6 bases, with 15 bases sitting between them. The CDR3 sequence is 14 residues long. CDR3 sequence reads: CASSLSGAGLEQYF. As DNA, the CDR3 is TGTGCCAGCAGTTTGTCGGGTGCGGGCCTCGAGCAGTACTTC.

This clone was counted only a few times. This sequence joins TRBV4-1 and TRBJ1-5; D is possibly TRBD1 (5 bases). This CDR3 has 16 residues. Germline CDR1 and CDR2: MGHRA and YSYEKL. The germline V and J ends were trimmed by 3 bases and 3 bases, with 15 bases remaining between them. CDR3 DNA sequence: TGCGCCAGCAGCCATAAAGTATGGGACTCCAATCAGCCCCAGCATTTT. Translation: CASSHKVWDSNQPQHF.

The genes are TRBV12-5 and TRBJ1-1; 10 nucleotides agree with TRBD1. J was trimmed by 0 bases and V by 4 bases; bases with no gene match: 2. Per the germline V gene, CDR1 is LGHNT and CDR2 is FRNRAP. The CDR3 is 15 amino acids. Here the CDR3 reads CASGWGQGMNTEAFF. DNA of the CDR3: TGTGCTAGTGGTTGGGGACAGGGGATGAACACTGAAGCTTTCTTT.

The chain has TRBV5-4 and TRBJ2-7; D is undetermined. The CDR3 consists of 11 residues. The V gene's germline CDR1 is SGHNT and CDR2 YYREEE (reference sequence). V was cut by 5 bases and J by 5 bases, with 8 bases left in between. Here the CDR3 DNA reads TGTGCCAGCAGTCGGAGTAACGAGCAGTACTTC. Its translation: CASSRSNEQYF.

The chain uses TRBV19 and TRBJ1-1, with D tentatively TRBD1 (5 bases). Between the trimmed V and J ends, which lost 7 bases and 1 base, there was a span of 10 bases. The CDR3 is 13 amino acids. The germline gives CDR1 LNHDA, CDR2 SQIVND (reference sequence). The CDR3 DNA sequence: TGTGCCAGTATGCCCGGGGGGAACACTGAAGCTTTCTTT. Residues: CASMPGGNTEAFF.

The V call is TRBV27, the J call TRBJ2-2; 8 bases are shared with TRBD2. V was pared by 5 bases and J by 2 bases, with 10 bases of the junction left unmatched. The V gene's germline CDR1 is MNHEY and CDR2 SMNVEV (reference sequence). CDR3 length equals 17 residues. CDR3 in DNA: TGTGCCAGCAGTCTACTTACGACTAGCGCTAACACCGGGGAGCTGTTTTTT. Amino acid sequence: CASSLLTTSANTGELFF.

The chain uses TRBV5-6 and TRBJ2-7; tentatively, D is TRBD2 (5 bases). From germline, CDR1 is SGHDT and CDR2 YYEEEE. The CDR3 is 16 residues long. The germline V and J ends were trimmed by 4 bases and 0 bases, with 17 bases remaining between them. CDR3 in DNA: TGTGCCAGCAGCATTAGGCCCGACTACCCCTCCTACGAGCAGTACTTC. Translation: CASSIRPDYPSYEQYF.

The chain is built from TRBV18 and TRBJ1-3; the D gene is possibly TRBD1 (6 bases). Germline assignment: CDR1 KGHSH and CDR2 LQKENI. V shed 2 bases and J shed 1 base, with 9 bases lying between them. This CDR3 region has 15 residues. CDR3 sequence (DNA): TGTGCCAGCTCACCAGACGGACAGTCTGGAAACACCATATATTTT. Translated: CASSPDGQSGNTIYF.

The rearrangement links TRBV4-2 to TRBJ2-1; 8 bases are shared with TRBD2. Trimming at V came to 0 bases and at J to 4 bases, leaving 11 bases not matched to a gene. The CDR3 runs to 18 residues. From germline, CDR1 is LGHNA and CDR2 YNFKEQ. CDR3 in amino acids: CASSQDYPAGVSYNEQFF. The CDR3 DNA reads as TGTGCCAGCAGCCAAGATTACCCAGCGGGAGTCTCTTACAATGAGCAGTTCTTC.

The rearrangement links TRBV7-9 to TRBJ2-3; D may be TRBD2 (5 bases). Trimming shortened V by 3 bases and J by 2 bases, and 12 bases separated the two germline ends. CDR3 length equals 15 residues. Germline CDR1 is SEHNR and CDR2 is FQNEAQ (reference sequence). As DNA, the CDR3 is TGTGCCAGCAGCTTTCTAGCAGTCTTCACAGATACGCAGTATTTT. It yields the protein CASSFLAVFTDTQYF.

V is TRBV6-4 and J is TRBJ2-5; TRBD2 agrees at 13 bases. V was pared by 5 bases and J by 1 base, with 4 bases of the junction left unmatched. This CDR3 contains 16 residues. CDR1 is MRHNA, CDR2 SNTAGT, per germline. CDR3 nucleotides: TGTGCCAGCAGTCGGACTAGCGGGAGTGTCCAAGAGACCCAGTACTTC. It codes for CASSRTSGSVQETQYF.

The V and J genes are TRBV10-3 and TRBJ2-5; 9 nucleotides match TRBD2. The CDR3 has 16 amino acids. CDR1 is ENHRY and CDR2 is SYGVKD in the germline V gene. The junction had 9 bases not matched to a gene; V was cut back by 4 bases and J by 3 bases. This CDR3 is CAISGLASGEEETQYF. The CDR3 nucleotides are TGTGCCATCAGTGGGTTGGCTAGCGGGGAGGAAGAGACCCAGTACTTC.